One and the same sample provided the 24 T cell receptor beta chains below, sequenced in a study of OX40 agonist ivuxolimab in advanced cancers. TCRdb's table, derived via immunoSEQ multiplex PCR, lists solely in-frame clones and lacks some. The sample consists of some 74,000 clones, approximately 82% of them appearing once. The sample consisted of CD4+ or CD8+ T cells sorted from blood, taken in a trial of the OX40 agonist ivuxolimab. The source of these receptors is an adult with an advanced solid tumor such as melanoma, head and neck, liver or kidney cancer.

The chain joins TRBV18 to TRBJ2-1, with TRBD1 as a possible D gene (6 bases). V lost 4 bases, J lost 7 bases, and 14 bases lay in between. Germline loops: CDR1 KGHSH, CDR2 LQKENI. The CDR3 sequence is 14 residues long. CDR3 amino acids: CASSLAEGENEQFF. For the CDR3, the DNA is TGTGCCAGCTCACTTGCCGAGGGGGAGAATGAGCAGTTCTTC.

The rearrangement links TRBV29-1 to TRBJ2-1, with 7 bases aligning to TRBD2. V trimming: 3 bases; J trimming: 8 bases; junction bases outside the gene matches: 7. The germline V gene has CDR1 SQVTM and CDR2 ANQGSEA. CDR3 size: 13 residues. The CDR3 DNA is TGCAGCGTTGATCCAGCGGGAATGCATGAGCAGTTCTTC. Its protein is CSVDPAGMHEQFF.

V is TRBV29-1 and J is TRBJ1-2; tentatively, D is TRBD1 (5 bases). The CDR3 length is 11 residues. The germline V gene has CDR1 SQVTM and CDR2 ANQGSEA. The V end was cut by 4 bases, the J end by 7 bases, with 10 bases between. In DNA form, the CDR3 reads TGCAGCGTTGGACAGTATGGTGGCTACACCTTC. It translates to CSVGQYGGYTF.

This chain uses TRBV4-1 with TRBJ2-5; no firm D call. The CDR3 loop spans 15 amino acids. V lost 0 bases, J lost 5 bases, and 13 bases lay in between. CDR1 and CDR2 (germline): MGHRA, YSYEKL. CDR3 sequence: CASSQDRIITETQYF. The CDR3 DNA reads TGCGCCAGCAGCCAAGATCGGATAATCACGGAGACCCAGTACTTC.

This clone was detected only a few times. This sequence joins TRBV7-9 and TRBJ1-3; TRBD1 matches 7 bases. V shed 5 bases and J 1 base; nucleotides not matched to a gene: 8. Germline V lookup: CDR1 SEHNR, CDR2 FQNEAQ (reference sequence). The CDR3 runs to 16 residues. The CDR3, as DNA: TGTGCCAGCAGCCCGGAGAAGGGGGCGTCTGGAAACACCATATATTTT. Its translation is CASSPEKGASGNTIYF.

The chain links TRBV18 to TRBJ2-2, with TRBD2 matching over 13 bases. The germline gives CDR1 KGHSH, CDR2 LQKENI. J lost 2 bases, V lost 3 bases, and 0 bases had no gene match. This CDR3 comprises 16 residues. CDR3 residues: CASSPGLAGNTGELFF. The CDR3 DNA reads TGTGCCAGCTCACCGGGACTAGCGGGAAACACCGGGGAGCTGTTTTTT.

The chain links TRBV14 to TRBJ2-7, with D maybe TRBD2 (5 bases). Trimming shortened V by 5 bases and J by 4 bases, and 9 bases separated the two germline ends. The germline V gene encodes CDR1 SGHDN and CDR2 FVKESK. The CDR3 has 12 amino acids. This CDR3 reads CASSVRDYEQYF. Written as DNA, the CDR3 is TGTGCCAGCAGCGTACGGGATTACGAGCAGTACTTC.

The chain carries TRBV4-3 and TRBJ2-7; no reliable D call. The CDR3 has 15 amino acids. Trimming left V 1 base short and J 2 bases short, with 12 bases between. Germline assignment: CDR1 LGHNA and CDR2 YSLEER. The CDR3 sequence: CASSQVTGLTYEQYF. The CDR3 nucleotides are TGCGCCAGCAGCCAAGTAACCGGGCTCACCTACGAGCAGTACTTC.

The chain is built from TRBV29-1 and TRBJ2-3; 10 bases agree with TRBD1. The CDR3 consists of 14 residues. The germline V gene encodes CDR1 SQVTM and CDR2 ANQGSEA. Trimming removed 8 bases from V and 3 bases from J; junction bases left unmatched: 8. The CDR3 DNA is TGCAGCACGGCCGGGACAGGGGAGACAGATACGCAGTATTTT. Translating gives CSTAGTGETDTQYF.

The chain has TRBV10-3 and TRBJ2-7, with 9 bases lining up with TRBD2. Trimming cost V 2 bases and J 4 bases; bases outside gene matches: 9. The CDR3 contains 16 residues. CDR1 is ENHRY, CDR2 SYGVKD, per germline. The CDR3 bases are TGTGCCATCAGTGAGGGACCGGGACTAGCAGTTTACGAGCAGTACTTC. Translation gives CAISEGPGLAVYEQYF.

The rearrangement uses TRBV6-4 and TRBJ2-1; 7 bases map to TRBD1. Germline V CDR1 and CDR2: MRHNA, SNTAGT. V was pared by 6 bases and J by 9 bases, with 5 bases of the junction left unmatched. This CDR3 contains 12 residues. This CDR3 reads CASSSTGAEQFF. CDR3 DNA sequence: TGTGCCAGCAGCTCCACAGGGGCTGAGCAGTTCTTC.

The CDR3 DNA is TGTGCCAGCAGTCCCTCGGGGTCAAACGAGCAGTACTTC. This codes for CASSPSGSNEQYF. The chain links TRBV28 to TRBJ2-7; TRBD2 might be the D (5 bases). With 5 bases removed from V and 5 bases from J, the gap between germline ends came to 13 bases. CDR1 MDHEN and CDR2 SYDVKM come from the germline V gene. This CDR3 is built from 13 residues. The variable domain in full, with the rest retrieved from reference TRBV28 and TRBJ2-7, is DVKVTQSSRYLVKRTGEKVFLECVQDMDHENMFWYRQDPGLGLRLIYFSYDVKMKEKGDIPEGYSVSREKKERFSLILESASTNQTSMYLCASSPSGSNEQYFGPGTRLTVT.

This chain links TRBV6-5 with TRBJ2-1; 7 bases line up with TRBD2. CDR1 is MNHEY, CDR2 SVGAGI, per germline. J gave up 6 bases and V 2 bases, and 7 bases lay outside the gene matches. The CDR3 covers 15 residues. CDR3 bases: TGTGCCAGCAGTTACCGGGGCGGGAGTATCAATGAGCAGTTCTTC. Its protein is CASSYRGGSINEQFF.

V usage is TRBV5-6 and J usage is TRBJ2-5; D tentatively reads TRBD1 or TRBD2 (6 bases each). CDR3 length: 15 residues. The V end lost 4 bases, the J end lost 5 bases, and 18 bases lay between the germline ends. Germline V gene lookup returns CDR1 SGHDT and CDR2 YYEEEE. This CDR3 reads CASSQEAGEVETQYF. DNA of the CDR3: TGTGCCAGCAGCCAGGAGGCAGGGGAGGTTGAGACCCAGTACTTC.

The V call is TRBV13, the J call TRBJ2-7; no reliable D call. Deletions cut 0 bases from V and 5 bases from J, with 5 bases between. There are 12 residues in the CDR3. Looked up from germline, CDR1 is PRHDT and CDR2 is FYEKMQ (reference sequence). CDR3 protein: CASSLGPHEQYF. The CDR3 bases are TGTGCCAGCAGCTTAGGACCCCACGAGCAGTACTTC. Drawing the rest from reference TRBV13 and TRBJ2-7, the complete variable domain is AAGVIQSPRHLIKEKRETATLKCYPIPRHDTVYWYQQGPGQDPQFLISFYEKMQSDKGSIPDRFSAQQFSDYHSELNMSSLELGDSALYFCASSLGPHEQYFGPGTRLTVT.

CDR3 in amino acids: CASRGQANFETQYF. The CDR3 DNA is TGTGCCAGCAGGGGACAGGCGAACTTTGAGACCCAGTACTTC. The rearrangement links TRBV2 to TRBJ2-5, with 8 bases that match TRBD1. V lost 6 bases and J lost 5; bases outside the gene matches: 8. Germline V lookup: CDR1 SNHLY, CDR2 FYNNEI. This CDR3 region has 14 residues.

CDR3 in amino acids: CSVDTQGVEQYF. The CDR3 DNA is TGCAGCGTTGATACTCAGGGAGTGGAGCAGTACTTC. This rearrangement joins TRBV29-1 to TRBJ2-7; either TRBD1 or TRBD2 may fit D (5 bases each). CDR1 and CDR2 (germline): SQVTM, ANQGSEA. The CDR3 sequence is 12 residues long. Trimming pared 3 bases from V and 7 bases from J, leaving 13 bases between.

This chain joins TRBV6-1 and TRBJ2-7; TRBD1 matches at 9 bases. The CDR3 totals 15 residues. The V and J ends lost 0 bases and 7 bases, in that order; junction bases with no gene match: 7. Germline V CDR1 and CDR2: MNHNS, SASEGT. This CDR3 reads CASSEAGQGPGEQYF. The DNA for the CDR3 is TGTGCCAGCAGTGAAGCGGGACAGGGACCTGGAGAGCAGTACTTC.

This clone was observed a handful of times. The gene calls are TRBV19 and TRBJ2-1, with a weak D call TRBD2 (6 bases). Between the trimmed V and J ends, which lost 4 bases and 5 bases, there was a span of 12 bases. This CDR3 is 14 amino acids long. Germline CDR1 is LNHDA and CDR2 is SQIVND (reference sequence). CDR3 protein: CASSRLASDNEQFF. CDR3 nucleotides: TGTGCCAGTAGTAGGCTAGCGAGCGACAATGAGCAGTTCTTC.

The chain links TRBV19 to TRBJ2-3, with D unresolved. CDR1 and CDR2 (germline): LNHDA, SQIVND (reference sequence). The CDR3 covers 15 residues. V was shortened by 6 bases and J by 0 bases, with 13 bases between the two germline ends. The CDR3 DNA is TGTGCCAGTAGGTGGTCAGGCCCAAGCACAGATACGCAGTATTTT. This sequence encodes CASRWSGPSTDTQYF.

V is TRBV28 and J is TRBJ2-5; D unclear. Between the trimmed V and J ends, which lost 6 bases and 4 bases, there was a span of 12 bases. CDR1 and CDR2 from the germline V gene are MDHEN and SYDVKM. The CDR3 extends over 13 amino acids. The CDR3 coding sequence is TGTGCCAGCAGAGAGAGAATTCTAGAGACCCAGTACTTC. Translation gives CASRERILETQYF.

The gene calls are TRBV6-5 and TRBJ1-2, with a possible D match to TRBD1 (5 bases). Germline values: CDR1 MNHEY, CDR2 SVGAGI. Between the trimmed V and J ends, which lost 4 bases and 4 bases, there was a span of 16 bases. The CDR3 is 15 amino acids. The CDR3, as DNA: TGTGCCAGCAGTTCACACGGAACAGGCCGCTATGGCTACACCTTC. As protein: CASSSHGTGRYGYTF.

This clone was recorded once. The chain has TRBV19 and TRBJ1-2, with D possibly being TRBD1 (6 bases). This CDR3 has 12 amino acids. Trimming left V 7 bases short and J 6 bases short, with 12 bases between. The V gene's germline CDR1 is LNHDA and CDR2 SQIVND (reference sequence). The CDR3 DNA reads TGTGCCAGTATAGGGGGGGTAAATGGCTACACCTTC. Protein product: CASIGGVNGYTF. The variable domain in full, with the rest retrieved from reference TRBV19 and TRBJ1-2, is DGGITQSPKYLFRKEGQNVTLSCEQNLNHDAMYWYRQDPGQGLRLIYYSQIVNDFQKGDIAEGYSVSREKKESFPLTVTSAQKNPTAFYLCASIGGVNGYTFGSGTRLTVV.

The CDR3 reads CASSFGLGSPEAFF. The DNA for the CDR3 is TGTGCCAGTAGTTTTGGGCTGGGGAGTCCTGAAGCTTTCTTT. The chain couples TRBV19 to TRBJ1-1, with D uncertain. The V end was cut by 5 bases, the J end by 6 bases, with 16 bases between. The germline V gene has CDR1 LNHDA and CDR2 SQIVND (reference sequence). This CDR3 region has 14 residues.